The clone carrying this T cell receptor (beta chain) was counted only a few times. What it binds is not known. This entry belongs to a study of beta chain features in type 1 diabetes. CD4+ naive, central memory, regulatory and stem cell-like memory cells were sorted via CD45RO/CCR7/CD25/CD127/CD95/CD27. Sequencing targeted expressed TCRB transcripts, as all isolated RNA had been reverse transcribed. This table comes from immunoSEQ multiplex PCR, and its TCRdb copy is limited to in-frame clones, with some not included. Of hundreds of thousands of clones in the sample, roughly a sixth were seen once. The CDR3 extends over 10 amino acids. Trimming stripped 4 bases from V and 12 bases from J, with 11 bases between. Germline CDR1 and CDR2: DFQATT and SNEGSKA (reference sequence). Study-level results: Researchers report that Type 1 diabetes patients had moderately but significantly shorter TCRB CDR3s across all four CD4+ subsets. Cells expressing TCR highly could be over-represented by cDNA sequencing. Type 1 diabetes patients had fewer VDJ junction insertions and more deletions.

This clonotype was sampled from a young woman in good health. The chain has TRBV20-1 and TRBJ2-3; D is possibly TRBD1 or TRBD2 (5 bases each). The sequenced material came from naive CD4+ T cells from blood. The CDR3 DNA reads TGCAGTGCTATCAGGGAGTACCAGTATTTT. Protein sequence: CSAIREYQYF.